These T cell receptor beta chains were read from a single sample in a study of T cells after posttransplantation cyclophosphamide. Repertoires were generated with immunoSEQ multiplex PCR, while TCRdb's copy carries only in-frame clones and drops some. The sample has around 4,800 clones, 82% seen once. Sequencing used PBMCs, obtained after an allogeneic stem cell transplant with a calcineurin inhibitor and methotrexate. Receptor source: a male patient aged 35-50 years who received an allogeneic stem cell transplant from an unrelated donor, was CMV-positive, and had chronic GVHD only. Some of the T cells might come from the graft donor. The CDR3 runs from the conserved cysteine through the conserved F or W. The D gene is left open where the match is weak. A row's size may be missing; if present it is once, few, many or a size class.

clone size	J gene	V gene	D gene	CDR3 DNA	CDR3 protein
NA	TRBJ2-7	TRBV18	TRBD1	TGTGCCAGCTCACCGAGGGACAGCTCCTACGAGCAGTACTTC	CASSPRDSSYEQYF
NA	TRBJ2-1	TRBV19	NA	TGTGCCAGTAGTATTGGAGGGCAGGGTAATGAGCAGTTCTTC	CASSIGGQGNEQFF
NA	TRBJ1-6	TRBV7-2	TRBD1	TGTGCCAGCAGCTTCATGACAGGGATCAATTCACCCCTCCACTTT	CASSFMTGINSPLHF
NA	TRBJ1-2	TRBV5-1	NA	TGCGCCAGCAGCAATTCTGGGGGAGGGGACTATGGCTACACCTTC	CASSNSGGGDYGYTF
NA	TRBJ2-5	TRBV19	NA	TGTGCCAGTAGTATTTCTCTGTCGGAGACCCAGTACTTC	CASSISLSETQYF
NA	TRBJ1-5	TRBV30	TRBD1	TGTGCCTGGAGCCCGGGACAGGGGAATCAGCCCCAGCATTTT	CAWSPGQGNQPQHF
NA	TRBJ2-2	TRBV7-2	TRBD1	TGTGCCAGCAGCTTAGTAGTGACAGGGAGAGCCGGGGAGCTGTTTTTT	CASSLVVTGRAGELFF
NA	TRBJ2-7	TRBV4-1	TRBD2	TGCGCCAGCAGCCAAGGTCACGGGACTAGCATTTTCCACGAGCAGTACTTC	CASSQGHGTSIFHEQYF
once	TRBJ2-2	TRBV2	TRBD2	TGTGCCAGCGCCCCCACCAGGGAGGGCACCGGGGAGCTGTTTTTT	CASAPTREGTGELFF
few	TRBJ2-2	TRBV10-2	TRBD1	TGCGCCAGCAGGGGACAGCCCGGGGAGCTGTTTTTT	CASRGQPGELFF
NA	TRBJ1-1	TRBV5-1	NA	TGCGCCAGCAGCTTGGGGGACAAGGATCCTCGGGGAGCTTTCTTT	CASSLGDKDPRGAFF
NA	TRBJ1-1	TRBV29-1	TRBD1	TGCAGCGTTGGGACAGGGGCGACTGAAGCTTTCTTT	CSVGTGATEAFF
NA	TRBJ1-2	TRBV18	TRBD1	TGTGCCAGCTCATCCCGACAGGGGGCATATGGCTACACCTTC	CASSSRQGAYGYTF
NA	TRBJ1-2	TRBV19	TRBD1	TGTGCCAGTAGTCCCTCTCAACAGGGGAGCTATGGCTACACCTTC	CASSPSQQGSYGYTF
NA	TRBJ2-3	TRBV5-1	TRBD2	TGCGCCAGCAGCTCAGTAGCGGGTAGGAACACAGATACGCAGTATTTT	CASSSVAGRNTDTQYF
NA	TRBJ1-2	TRBV27	NA	TGTGCCAGCAGCCTACAGGGCGGCTATGGCTACACCTTC	CASSLQGGYGYTF
NA	TRBJ2-6	TRBV18	NA	TGTGCCAGCTCACCACTTTCGGGGGGCAACCCCTCTGGGGCCAACGTCCTGACTTTC	CASSPLSGGNPSGANVLTF
few	TRBJ1-5	TRBV19	NA	TGTGCCAGTAGTATACGTCGGGAGGTGGGTCAGCCCCAGCATTTT	CASSIRREVGQPQHF
NA	TRBJ2-7	TRBV18	TRBD1	TGTGCCAGCTCACAGGACAGGGGGACCGAGCAGTACTTC	CASSQDRGTEQYF
hyperexpanded	TRBJ1-3	TRBV19	NA	TGTGCCAGGAACGGGGGGGCTGGAAACACCATATATTTT	CARNGGAGNTIYF
NA	TRBJ2-2	TRBV10-2	NA	TGCGCCAGCCAGACTAGTCCTATCGGGGAGCTGTTTTTT	CASQTSPIGELFF
NA	TRBJ2-7	TRBV5-1	TRBD1	TGCGCCAGCAGCGACCGGGACAGACTCTACGAGCAGTACTTC	CASSDRDRLYEQYF
NA	TRBJ2-5	TRBV5-6	NA	TGTGCCAGCAGCTTGGTAGGAGGTCAAGAGACCCAGTACTTC	CASSLVGGQETQYF
hyperexpanded	TRBJ2-7	TRBV5-6	TRBD1	TGTGCCAGCAGCCCAGGAGGGACAGGGGGCTACGAGCAGTACTTC	CASSPGGTGGYEQYF
NA	TRBJ2-3	TRBV5-1	TRBD2	TGCGCCAGCAGCTTGGAGACTAGCGGGCTCAGCACAGATACGCAGTATTTT	CASSLETSGLSTDTQYF
NA	TRBJ1-1	TRBV7-9	NA	TGTGCCAGCAGCTTAGGGTTGGGGCTCGGTACTGAAGCTTTCTTT	CASSLGLGLGTEAFF
few	TRBJ1-5	TRBV19	TRBD1	TGTGCCAGTAGTCACGGGACAGTTTATAGCAATCAGCCCCAGCATTTT	CASSHGTVYSNQPQHF
once	TRBJ2-7	TRBV10-2	TRBD1	TGCGCCAGCGCGAGACAGGGTGTCTACGAGCAGTACTTC	CASARQGVYEQYF
NA	TRBJ2-3	TRBV29-1	TRBD1	TGCAGCGTGAAGGGACAGTACACAGATACGCAGTATTTT	CSVKGQYTDTQYF
NA	TRBJ1-1	TRBV9	NA	TGTGCCAGCAAATCCGCCCAGGGCGGGGGCACTGAAGCTTTCTTT	CASKSAQGGGTEAFF
NA	TRBJ2-2	TRBV10-1	TRBD2	TGCGCCAGCAGTAGGGGGGCTAGCGGGCCCGGGGAGCTGTTTTTT	CASSRGASGPGELFF
NA	TRBJ1-6	TRBV6-5	NA	TGTGCCACGGGACCCGGACAGTCGACGGATTCACCCCTCCACTTT	CATGPGQSTDSPLHF
NA	TRBJ2-1	TRBV5-1	TRBD2	TGCGCCAGCACCAAGGGACTAGCGGCGAGATACAATGAGCAGTTCTTC	CASTKGLAARYNEQFF
NA	TRBJ1-1	TRBV29-1	NA	TGCAGCGTCGCTGGACAGTATCTCACTGAAGCTTTCTTT	CSVAGQYLTEAFF
NA	TRBJ2-3	TRBV10-1	NA	TGCGCCAGCAGTGGACAAGTCGGCGCAGATACGCAGTATTTT	CASSGQVGADTQYF
NA	TRBJ2-5	TRBV9	TRBD2	TGTGCCAGCAGCGTGACTAGCGGGAGGGCGACGGAGACCCAGTACTTC	CASSVTSGRATETQYF
NA	TRBJ2-2	TRBV30	TRBD2	TGTGCCTGGAGTGTACGCTCCCTATACGGACTAGCGGGAGTCAGGCGGGGAGCTGTTTTT	CAWSVRSLYGLAGVRRGAVF
NA	TRBJ2-1	TRBV9	TRBD2	TGTGCCAGCGGACGCCTAGCGGCTTACAATGAGCAGTTCTTC	CASGRLAAYNEQFF
NA	TRBJ1-2	TRBV9	NA	TGTGCCAGCAGCCCTGGCCTCTATGGCTACACCTTC	CASSPGLYGYTF
NA	TRBJ2-7	TRBV6-6	NA	TGTGCCAGCAGTCCTGACAGCACCTCCTACGAGCAGTACTTC	CASSPDSTSYEQYF
NA	TRBJ1-2	TRBV27	NA	TGTGCCAGCAGTATTACAGGGAAACTGTTCGGTAGCTACACCTTC	CASSITGKLFGSYTF
NA	TRBJ2-2	TRBV7-9	TRBD2	TGTGCCAGCAGCTCCGGACTAGCGAGTACCGGGGAGCTGTTTTTT	CASSSGLASTGELFF
NA	TRBJ1-2	TRBV7-3	TRBD1	TGTGCCAGCAGCGGAACAGGGGGCTCTTCTGGCTACACCTTC	CASSGTGGSSGYTF
NA	TRBJ2-1	TRBV25-1	NA	TGTGCCAGCAGTGATTGGGCAGGGGGAGGCTATGAGCAGTTCTTC	CASSDWAGGGYEQFF